These T cell receptor beta chains were read from a single sample in a study of T cell repertoires in Merkel cell carcinoma. Sequencing used immunoSEQ multiplex PCR; TCRdb keeps in-frame clones, though not all of them. Of approximately 14,000 clones listed, roughly 80% were seen once; the top ten hold approximately 17%. The sequenced sample consisted of tumor tissue. The receptors were gathered from an adult with Merkel cell carcinoma. CDR3s include the opening cysteine and the closing phenylalanine or tryptophan. Each record gives: CDR3 protein, J gene, D gene, V gene. A D gene is named only where the DNA matches it firmly.

CDR3aa: CASSPRTSGGRETQYF
j_gene: TRBJ2-5
d_gene: TRBD2
v_gene: TRBV5-8

CDR3aa: CAIGTGNQAYGYTF
j_gene: TRBJ1-2
d_gene: -
v_gene: TRBV10-3

CDR3aa: CASSLQGAGDTQYF
j_gene: TRBJ2-3
d_gene: TRBD1
v_gene: TRBV7-2

CDR3aa: CASSSSVANTGELFF
j_gene: TRBJ2-2
d_gene: -
v_gene: TRBV6-5

CDR3aa: CSGSGHLNTEAFF
j_gene: TRBJ1-1
d_gene: -
v_gene: TRBV29-1

CDR3aa: CAITRDGSSGNTIYF
j_gene: TRBJ1-3
d_gene: -
v_gene: TRBV10-3

CDR3aa: CSVEDRGALMGGEAFF
j_gene: TRBJ1-1
d_gene: -
v_gene: TRBV29-1

CDR3aa: CASSQSGTGGSEQFF
j_gene: TRBJ2-1
d_gene: TRBD1
v_gene: TRBV16

CDR3aa: CATSLAGGLGEQFF
j_gene: TRBJ2-1
d_gene: TRBD2
v_gene: TRBV10-3

CDR3aa: CASSNRRESSPLHF
j_gene: TRBJ1-6
d_gene: -
v_gene: TRBV19

CDR3aa: CASSNSQNYGYTF
j_gene: TRBJ1-2
d_gene: -
v_gene: TRBV5-4

CDR3aa: CASRASRLAGEDTQYF
j_gene: TRBJ2-3
d_gene: TRBD2
v_gene: TRBV2

CDR3aa: CASSKLLIRGQGYEQYF
j_gene: TRBJ2-7
d_gene: -
v_gene: TRBV21-1

CDR3aa: CASSLAGDNEQFF
j_gene: TRBJ2-1
d_gene: TRBD2
v_gene: TRBV7-3

CDR3aa: CASSPPARDTIYF
j_gene: TRBJ1-3
d_gene: -
v_gene: TRBV18

CDR3aa: CATSLGNSPLHF
j_gene: TRBJ1-6
d_gene: -
v_gene: TRBV15

CDR3aa: CASSSLTSGRSDEQFF
j_gene: TRBJ2-1
d_gene: TRBD2
v_gene: TRBV5-4

CDR3aa: CASNHLVPGELFF
j_gene: TRBJ2-2
d_gene: -
v_gene: TRBV6-1

CDR3aa: CASSSLRAGGGYGYTF
j_gene: TRBJ1-2
d_gene: -
v_gene: TRBV6-5

CDR3aa: CASSEDRDSNQPQHF
j_gene: TRBJ1-5
d_gene: TRBD1
v_gene: TRBV6-5

CDR3aa: CASSPTPSGSGTGELFF
j_gene: TRBJ2-2
d_gene: TRBD2
v_gene: TRBV9

CDR3aa: CATSDTGINEQYF
j_gene: TRBJ2-7
d_gene: -
v_gene: TRBV24-1

CDR3aa: CASSRTGSRSPLHF
j_gene: TRBJ1-6
d_gene: TRBD1
v_gene: TRBV11-3

CDR3aa: CATSLARLGDSPLHF
j_gene: TRBJ1-6
d_gene: -
v_gene: TRBV19

CDR3aa: CASSTSDQAFYGYTF
j_gene: TRBJ1-2
d_gene: -
v_gene: TRBV18

CDR3aa: CATSGTSGGYNEQFF
j_gene: TRBJ2-1
d_gene: TRBD2
v_gene: TRBV24-1

CDR3aa: CASSPRSLAYNEQFF
j_gene: TRBJ2-1
d_gene: -
v_gene: TRBV7-2

CDR3aa: CASGTGGLETQYF
j_gene: TRBJ2-5
d_gene: -
v_gene: TRBV21-1

CDR3aa: CASSLGLATGAGDEQYF
j_gene: TRBJ2-7
d_gene: -
v_gene: TRBV7-2

CDR3aa: CASSLAVSSNYGYTF
j_gene: TRBJ1-2
d_gene: -
v_gene: TRBV7-6

CDR3aa: CASSSRQGGAYEQYF
j_gene: TRBJ2-7
d_gene: -
v_gene: TRBV6-5

CDR3aa: CASSSGAPGYTF
j_gene: TRBJ1-2
d_gene: -
v_gene: TRBV28

CDR3aa: CASDRGAGGNTIYF
j_gene: TRBJ1-3
d_gene: TRBD1
v_gene: TRBV7-9

CDR3aa: CASSLREASSPLHF
j_gene: TRBJ1-6
d_gene: -
v_gene: TRBV5-4

CDR3aa: CASSWSGGPSYEQYF
j_gene: TRBJ2-7
d_gene: TRBD2
v_gene: TRBV5-1

CDR3aa: CASRQGRGNYEQYF
j_gene: TRBJ2-7
d_gene: -
v_gene: TRBV2

CDR3aa: CASSPKMTGYLTDTQYF
j_gene: TRBJ2-3
d_gene: -
v_gene: TRBV7-9

CDR3aa: CASSPPQGLEAFF
j_gene: TRBJ1-1
d_gene: -
v_gene: TRBV6-5

CDR3aa: CASSGENNSPLHF
j_gene: TRBJ1-6
d_gene: -
v_gene: TRBV28

CDR3aa: CASKAGTGVTSGTEAFF
j_gene: TRBJ1-1
d_gene: TRBD1
v_gene: TRBV25-1

CDR3aa: CASSLDITGELFF
j_gene: TRBJ2-2
d_gene: -
v_gene: TRBV7-6

CDR3aa: CSVPDGSSGANVLTF
j_gene: TRBJ2-6
d_gene: -
v_gene: TRBV29-1

CDR3aa: CAIGQEGYQPQHF
j_gene: TRBJ1-5
d_gene: -
v_gene: TRBV10-3

CDR3aa: CASSLTGENEQFF
j_gene: TRBJ2-1
d_gene: TRBD1
v_gene: TRBV27

CDR3aa: CASTGAVTDTQYF
j_gene: TRBJ2-3
d_gene: -
v_gene: TRBV11-3

CDR3aa: CATSRDWVTGEKLFF
j_gene: TRBJ1-4
d_gene: -
v_gene: TRBV15

CDR3aa: CASSSRTGRSVEQYF
j_gene: TRBJ2-7
d_gene: TRBD1
v_gene: TRBV7-2

CDR3aa: CASSPYGRLNTEAFF
j_gene: TRBJ1-1
d_gene: -
v_gene: TRBV18

CDR3aa: CASSLEGGGIQYF
j_gene: TRBJ2-4
d_gene: -
v_gene: TRBV7-3

CDR3aa: CASSGTGWSGRANEQFF
j_gene: TRBJ2-1
d_gene: TRBD2
v_gene: TRBV6-1

CDR3aa: CASTGENNSPLHF
j_gene: TRBJ1-6
d_gene: -
v_gene: TRBV28

CDR3aa: CASSPPPAVRSNQPQHF
j_gene: TRBJ1-5
d_gene: -
v_gene: TRBV28

CDR3aa: CASSPTPLGRELFF
j_gene: TRBJ2-2
d_gene: -
v_gene: TRBV7-3

CDR3aa: CATSAPIVNYGYTF
j_gene: TRBJ1-2
d_gene: -
v_gene: TRBV19

CDR3aa: CASSSRGVLGEKLFF
j_gene: TRBJ1-4
d_gene: -
v_gene: TRBV4-3